This T cell receptor beta chain was recorded in a study of technical replicates of blood from a few donors. Method: immunoSEQ multiplex PCR; TCRdb's copy keeps in-frame clones and lacks some. Of more than 55,000 clones listed, roughly 92% are singletons. V shed 8 bases, J shed 3 bases, and the junction held 5 bases outside the gene matches. The CDR3 is 14 amino acids. Germline values: CDR1 ENHRY, CDR2 SYGVKD. The gene calls are TRBV10-3 and TRBJ2-1; the match to TRBD2 covers 9 bases. Sequencing used T cells isolated from PBMCs. This receptor was taken from a human donor in good health. CDR3 bases: TGTGCCATCCAATTAGCGGGAGACTACAATGAGCAGTTCTTC. It translates to CAIQLAGDYNEQFF.